One TCR beta chain is described in this entry. Its antigen remains unidentified. The source of the sample is a study of shared clonotypes between healthy human individuals. The method was immunoSEQ multiplex PCR; TCRdb's version includes in-frame clones alone and lacks a portion of them. The sample has millions of clones, about 92% seen once. Germline V lookup: CDR1 SGHTA, CDR2 FQGNSA. CDR3 length: 15 amino acids. V shed 4 bases, J shed 4 bases, and the junction held 8 bases outside the gene matches. Whole-study results and caveats: Investigators collected only blood, and repertoires in tissues likely differ.

The sample taken for sequencing was naive CD4+ T cells from PBMCs. Documented subset: CD45RA+ positively selected. This receptor was obtained from a young man in good health. Some clones in this sample may be carry-over from other donors' samples. The J gene is TRBJ1-1, the V gene TRBV7-2, with 8 bases matching TRBD1. The chain's CDR3 is CASSSRQGTLTEAFF. CDR3 nucleotides: TGTGCCAGCAGCTCCAGACAGGGGACCCTCACTGAAGCTTTCTTT.